This T cell receptor beta chain was sequenced during a study of cytomegalovirus exposure and HLA in healthy donors. As concerns this clone: The antigen is unknown.

Study outcomes and limitations: CMV antigen specificity of a few CMV-associated chains was confirmed in vitro.

Here immunoSEQ multiplex PCR was the method, and the copy in TCRdb shows in-frame clones only, minus some. Among about 66,000 clones listed, around 97% were seen once. The receptor's source is a woman younger than 30 in good health and CMV-seropositive. The sequencing input was PBMCs.

The CDR3 here is CASSEQQQLVYGYTF. CDR3 DNA: TGTGCCAGCAGTGAACAACAGCAACTCGTCTATGGCTACACCTTC. The V call is TRBV2, the J call TRBJ1-2; D gene ambiguous. CDR1 is SNHLY and CDR2 is FYNNEI in the germline V gene. The V end was cut by 2 bases, the J end by 4 bases, with 14 bases between. The CDR3 totals 15 residues.